The 25 T cell receptor beta chains in this list originate from one sample, sequenced in a study of beta chain features in type 1 diabetes. Their antigens are not known. The investigators reverse transcribed all of the isolated RNA, so they sequenced expressed TCRB transcripts. Generated by immunoSEQ multiplex PCR, the TCRdb table keeps only in-frame clones and is missing some. The data show 300,000 to 350,000 clones, about 13% seen once. Study-level findings and limits: Among all four CD4+ subsets, Type 1 diabetes patients had TCRB CDR3s that were moderately but significantly shorter.

Sequenced: naive CD4+ T cells from blood. The receptors stem from a woman younger than 35 with type 1 diabetes.

CDR3 amino acids: CASSASDREETQYF. CDR3 coding DNA: TGTGCCAGCAGCGCTAGCGACCGAGAAGAGACCCAGTACTTC. This sequence joins TRBV9 and TRBJ2-5; D might be TRBD2 (6 bases). This CDR3 is built from 14 residues. V gave up 3 bases and J gave up 3 bases, with 12 bases separating them. Germline V CDR1 and CDR2: SGDLS, YYNGEE.

This clone appeared a few times. The chain couples TRBV5-4 to TRBJ2-1, with TRBD2 matching 7 bases. CDR3 length equals 17 residues. V gave up 0 bases and J gave up 0 bases; unmatched junction bases: 6. CDR1 is SGHNT, CDR2 YYREEE, per germline (reference sequence). In nucleotides, the CDR3 is TGTGCCAGCAGCTTGGTAACTAGCGCCAACTCCTACAATGAGCAGTTCTTC. The encoded protein is CASSLVTSANSYNEQFF.

This clone was counted between two and nine times. This chain links TRBV28 with TRBJ2-2; D is possibly TRBD1 (5 bases). The CDR3 runs 14 residues. Per the germline V gene, CDR1 is MDHEN and CDR2 is SYDVKM. V was clipped by 6 bases and J by 6 bases, with 14 bases between them. DNA of the CDR3: TGTGCCAGCAGGGGTGCAGGGCGCCCCGGGGAGCTGTTTTTT. Translation gives CASRGAGRPGELFF.

This chain connects TRBV7-2 to TRBJ2-2; D uncertain. This CDR3 spans 14 amino acids. Trimming removed 1 base from V and 2 bases from J, with 5 bases in between. Germline CDR1 reads SGHTA; CDR2 reads FQGNSA. The CDR3: CASSLETNTGELFF. The CDR3 region has the DNA TGTGCCAGCAGCTTAGAGACTAACACCGGGGAGCTGTTTTTT.

Only a few counts were recorded for this clone. V is TRBV30 and J is TRBJ1-6; D is possibly TRBD1 (5 bases). The CDR3 totals 14 residues. CDR1 and CDR2 from the germline V gene are GTSNPN and SVGIG (reference sequence). V shed 1 base and J shed 5 bases, with 9 bases lying between them. CDR3 in amino acids: CAWSGQSDNSPLHF. The CDR3 DNA follows: TGTGCCTGGAGTGGACAGTCTGATAATTCACCCCTCCACTTT.

The chain employs TRBV30 and TRBJ2-7, with 7 bases aligning to TRBD1. The J segment lost 5 bases and the V segment lost 3 bases, leaving 4 bases of the junction unmatched. This CDR3 has 12 residues. Germline CDR1 and CDR2: GTSNPN and SVGIG (reference sequence). Here the CDR3 DNA reads TGTGCCTGGAGCAAGACAGGGAACGAGCAGTACGTC. Translating gives CAWSKTGNEQYV.

The sample holds a few counts of this clone. The sample holds other DNA sequences that translate to the same CDR3. The chain joins TRBV11-2 to TRBJ2-1; D perhaps matches TRBD2 (6 bases). Trimming took off 3 bases at V and 7 bases at J, with 10 bases between the two ends. Germline CDR1 SGHAT, CDR2 FQNNGV. This CDR3 contains 13 residues. The CDR3 loop reads CASSLAGRNEQFF. The CDR3 DNA sequence: TGTGCCAGCAGCTTGGCAGGGAGGAATGAGCAGTTCTTC.

This sequence joins TRBV5-1 and TRBJ2-6; 12 bases agree with TRBD1. The CDR3 extends over 18 amino acids. Germline V gene sequence: CDR1 SGHRS, CDR2 YFSETQ. Unmatched junction bases numbered 8, after V lost 3 bases and J lost 4 bases. The CDR3 bases are TGCGCCAGCAGCTCCCCGGGACAGGGGGCGTCGGGGGCCAACGTCCTGACTTTC. This gives the protein CASSSPGQGASGANVLTF.

The rearrangement joins TRBV28 to TRBJ2-4; 16 bases fit TRBD2. Germline lookup yields CDR1 MDHEN and CDR2 SYDVKM. V shed 6 bases and J 6 bases; nucleotides not matched to a gene: 14. This CDR3 has 19 amino acids. This chain's CDR3 is CASSPGTSGRAIQLNIQYF. CDR3 DNA: TGTGCCAGCAGCCCCGGGACTAGCGGGAGGGCGATCCAACTAAACATTCAGTACTTC.

The chain joins TRBV18 to TRBJ1-5, with a tentative D call TRBD1 (6 bases). Germline V gene data show CDR1 as KGHSH and CDR2 as LQKENI. V was trimmed by 8 bases and J by 6 bases, leaving 17 bases between them. This CDR3 is 14 amino acids long. The CDR3 coding sequence is TGTGCCAGCACCCTCGACAGGCAGGGTCAGCCCCAGCATTTT. Translated: CASTLDRQGQPQHF.

The chain carries TRBV19 and TRBJ2-7; the match to TRBD1 covers 12 bases. Germline CDR1 and CDR2: LNHDA and SQIVND (reference sequence). V was pared by 3 bases and J by 1 base, with 4 bases of the junction left unmatched. There are 16 residues in the CDR3. The CDR3 coding sequence is TGTGCCAGTAGTATGGGGACAGGGGGCCTTTCCTACGAGCAGTACTTC. This translates into CASSMGTGGLSYEQYF.

This clone was picked up a small number of times. The gene calls are TRBV4-3 and TRBJ2-2; D is undetermined. Germline V CDR1 and CDR2: LGHNA, YSLEER. This CDR3 is 16 amino acids long. V lost 2 bases to trimming and J lost 1 base, with 11 bases between them. The CDR3 nucleotides are TGCGCCAGCAGCCAATTCCCGAGTGTGAACACCGGGGAGCTGTTTTTT. Protein product: CASSQFPSVNTGELFF.

This clone was seen once. This chain connects TRBV5-8 to TRBJ1-2; D not resolved. Germline V gives CDR1 SGHTS, CDR2 YDEGEE. V was cut by 7 bases and J by 2 bases, with 9 bases left in between. The CDR3 runs 12 residues. The CDR3 DNA reads as TGTGCCAGCGCACGTCGGAACTATGGCTACACCTTC. Encoded protein: CASARRNYGYTF.

The chain employs TRBV25-1 and TRBJ2-7, with TRBD2 matching over 8 bases. Germline lookup yields CDR1 MGHDK and CDR2 SYGVNS. J was trimmed by 2 bases and V by 1 base; bases with no gene match: 7. The CDR3 has 16 residues. CDR3 protein: CASSESGTSGAYEQYF. Here the CDR3 DNA reads TGTGCCAGCAGTGAATCGGGCACTAGCGGTGCCTACGAGCAGTACTTC.

This clone has just a few counts. V and J are TRBV6-5 and TRBJ2-7; no definite D call. The germline V gene has CDR1 MNHEY and CDR2 SVGAGI. The CDR3 covers 14 residues. V dropped 9 bases and J dropped 0 bases, with 15 bases sitting between them. The CDR3 sequence: CASRTQRYSYEQYF. In nucleotides, the CDR3 is TGTGCCAGTAGAACTCAGCGTTACTCCTACGAGCAGTACTTC.

In this sample, this clone turned up a few times. V is TRBV7-9 and J is TRBJ2-7; 7 positions agree with TRBD1. Germline V gene lookup returns CDR1 SEHNR and CDR2 FQNEAQ (reference sequence). The CDR3 runs 15 residues. Germline trimming cut 4 bases from V and 0 bases from J; bases unmatched to any gene: 6. In DNA form, the CDR3 reads TGTGCCAGCAGCTGGGACAGAACCCTCTCCTACGAGCAGTACTTC. It is translated as CASSWDRTLSYEQYF.

This clone showed up just a few times. The chain is built from TRBV5-1 and TRBJ2-2; 7 bases line up with TRBD1. This CDR3 is built from 16 residues. Germline CDR1 reads SGHRS; CDR2 reads YFSETQ. V gave up 2 bases and J gave up 0 bases; unmatched junction bases: 4. CDR3 region: CASSFLTGPNTGELFF. CDR3 coding DNA: TGCGCCAGCAGCTTCTTGACAGGGCCGAACACCGGGGAGCTGTTTTTT.

This clone was picked up a small number of times. The chain has TRBV5-6 and TRBJ1-1, with D uncertain. Germline V gene data show CDR1 as SGHDT and CDR2 as YYEEEE. CDR3 length: 19 amino acids. V shed 0 bases and J shed 0 bases, with 21 bases lying between them. Written as DNA, the CDR3 is TGTGCCAGCAGCTTGGGAGGGCCCAGACGACTTCTCATGAACACTGAAGCTTTCTTT. It is translated as CASSLGGPRRLLMNTEAFF.

This clone was counted between two and nine times. This chain links TRBV11-2 with TRBJ2-1, with D unresolved. The germline gives CDR1 SGHAT, CDR2 FQNNGV. Trimming removed 0 bases at V and 2 bases at J, with 8 bases between. This CDR3 is built from 15 residues. This chain's CDR3 is CASSLDVAAYNEQFF. The DNA for the CDR3 is TGTGCCAGCAGCTTAGATGTAGCCGCCTACAATGAGCAGTTCTTC. The whole variable domain, filled in from reference TRBV11-2 and TRBJ2-1, reads EAGVAQSPRYKIIEKRQSVAFWCNPISGHATLYWYQQILGQGPKLLIQFQNNGVVDDSQLPKDRFSAERLKGVDSTLKIQPAKLEDSAVYLCASSLDVAAYNEQFFGPGTRLTVL.

This clone occurred a few times. The V and J genes are TRBV19 and TRBJ1-5; TRBD1 matches 7 bases. Germline trimming cut 7 bases from V and 0 bases from J; bases unmatched to any gene: 6. CDR1 and CDR2 from the germline V gene are LNHDA and SQIVND (reference sequence). The CDR3 spans 15 residues. The CDR3 DNA follows: TGTGCCAGTACCCCAGACAGGGATAGCAATCAGCCCCAGCATTTT. It translates to CASTPDRDSNQPQHF.

This clone was seen only a few times. The chain uses TRBV7-3 and TRBJ2-7; TRBD1 matches at 9 bases. The germline V gene encodes CDR1 SGHTA and CDR2 FQGTGA. The CDR3 length is 17 residues. V lost 4 bases, J lost 0 bases, and 10 bases stayed unmatched. For the CDR3, the DNA is TGTGCCAGCAGCTGGGCCGGGACAGGGATTGGCTCCTACGAGCAGTACTTC. Protein: CASSWAGTGIGSYEQYF.

The rearrangement links TRBV11-2 to TRBJ2-7; possible D gene TRBD1, 6 bases. There are 12 residues in the CDR3. Looked up from germline, CDR1 is SGHAT and CDR2 is FQNNGV. The germline V and J ends were trimmed by 3 bases and 5 bases, with 8 bases remaining between them. The CDR3 is CASSLAGDEQYV. The CDR3 DNA follows: TGTGCCAGCAGCTTGGCAGGGGACGAGCAGTACGTC.

This clone was recorded a few times. The chain uses TRBV12-5 and TRBJ2-3; D perhaps matches TRBD2 (5 bases). CDR1 and CDR2 from the germline V gene are LGHNT and FRNRAP. The germline V and J ends were trimmed by 1 base and 4 bases, with 12 bases remaining between them. CDR3 length: 15 amino acids. CDR3 sequence (DNA): TGTGCTAGTGGTTTGGATTCGGGGTCCGCAGATACGCAGTATTTT. Protein product: CASGLDSGSADTQYF.

This clone was counted only a few times. The rearrangement joins TRBV7-2 to TRBJ1-1, with 8 bases matching TRBD1. The CDR3 runs 16 residues. Losses at the gene ends were 6 bases for V and 1 base for J; bases not matched to a gene: 10. Germline CDR1 is SGHTA and CDR2 is FQGNSA. In DNA form, the CDR3 reads TGTGCCAGCAGTAGGAGGCCAGGGGGCTCGAACACTGAAGCTTTCTTT. Translation: CASSRRPGGSNTEAFF.

This clone was detected a few times. The chain has TRBV7-3 and TRBJ2-1, with TRBD2 identical over 9 bases. The germline V gene encodes CDR1 SGHTA and CDR2 FQGTGA. The trim removed 5 bases at V and 5 bases at J, leaving 13 bases unmatched. There are 17 residues in the CDR3. CDR3 DNA sequence: TGTGCCAGCAGCCCCCTTCGGCGGCGGGAGGGCAACAATGAGCAGTTCTTC. Its translation: CASSPLRRREGNNEQFF.